This section outlines one T cell receptor (beta chain) sequence together with its context. The antigen is undetermined. The CDR3 is 15 residues long. CDR1 LGHNT and CDR2 FRNRAP come from the germline V gene. V lost 2 bases and J 5 bases, leaving 15 bases between the germline ends. This entry comes from a study of OX40 agonist ivuxolimab in advanced cancers. Some clones are missing from TCRdb's copy, which holds only in-frame ones; the method was immunoSEQ multiplex PCR. The sample lists 120,000 or so clones, roughly 89% occurring once. Regarding the study as a whole: Several nonresponders also turned out to have low normalized T-cell clonal expansion. Averaged across samples, CD8+ T cells carried more expanded clones than CD4+ did.

J is TRBJ1-2 and V is TRBV12-5; possible D gene TRBD1, 6 bases. This sequence originates from an adult with an advanced solid tumor such as melanoma, head and neck, liver or kidney cancer. Sequenced here: CD4+ or CD8+ T cells sorted from blood, sampled in a trial of the OX40 agonist ivuxolimab. The CDR3, as DNA: TGTGCTAGTGGTTTGCGGGGGGCTGAGAAGTATGGCTACACCTTC. It specifies CASGLRGAEKYGYTF.